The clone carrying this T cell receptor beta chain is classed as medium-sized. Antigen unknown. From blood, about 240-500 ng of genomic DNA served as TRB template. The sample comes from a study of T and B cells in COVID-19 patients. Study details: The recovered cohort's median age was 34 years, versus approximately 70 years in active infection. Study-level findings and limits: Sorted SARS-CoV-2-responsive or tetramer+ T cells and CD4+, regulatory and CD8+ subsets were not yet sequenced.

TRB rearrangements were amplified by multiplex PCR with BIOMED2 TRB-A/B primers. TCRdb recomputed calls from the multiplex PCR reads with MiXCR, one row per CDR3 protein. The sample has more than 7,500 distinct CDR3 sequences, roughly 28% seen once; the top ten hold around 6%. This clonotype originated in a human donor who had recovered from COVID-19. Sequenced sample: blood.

The CDR3 here is CSVSSIDYNEQFF. The CDR3 coding sequence is TGCAGCGTTTCCTCGATTGACTACAATGAGCAGTTCTTC. The chain uses TRBV29-1 and TRBJ2-1; D gene ambiguous. This CDR3 is 13 amino acids long. V lost 5 bases, J lost 3 bases, and 11 bases lay in between. Looked up from germline, CDR1 is SQVTM and CDR2 is ANQGSEA.